Below, one T cell receptor beta chain is given with its context. This clone came up a few times. No antigen is known for it. No per-base quality is available; no much larger clone lies one base away. Inclusive of the bounding cysteine and phenylalanine, the CDR3 is 14 residues long. Only the CDR3 DNA stays, 42 bases, in frame from base 1. CDR1 and CDR2, per the germline V gene, are SGHDT and YYEEEE. Trimming at the junction amounts to 4 bases on V and 8 bases on J, and the germline ends lie 13 bases apart. The data were taken from a study of shared clonotypes between healthy human individuals (dated by TCRdb to the early 2020s). Looking at the study overall: A few men and two women, aged 18 to 49 years, made up the cohort. To estimate repertoire size and how much clonotypes are shared between individuals, the study performed deep sequencing of blood TCR repertoires from roughly five healthy adults. Different laboratories and diverse techniques were used to prepare libraries and sequence TCR repertoires, to increase sequencing depth and limit assay-specific biases. Per donor, leukapheresis produced somewhere between about 0.85 and 10 billion PBMCs.

Using the deep immunoSEQ assay, multiplex PCR amplified TCR CDR3 regions from genomic DNA. Extracted genomic DNA from each cell subset was spread evenly across all wells of several immunoSEQ 96-well plates, with each plate serving as a replicate. For unsorted PBMC, approximately 310 ng genomic DNA, equal to 25,000 to 35,000 T cell genomes, was loaded into each replicate PCR. Genomic DNA from unsorted PBMC was sequenced over ten immunoSEQ deep assay plates. The purified libraries were quantified using a Qubit 3.0 fluorometer, sized with a Bioanalyzer 2100, and then quantified again using the KAPA Library Quantification kit. Every immunoSEQ 96-well plate was sequenced on a separate single-read 150-cycle Illumina NextSeq 550 flow cell. In the authors' own workflow: Because the immunoSEQ output included only junctional sequences and no quality scores, the filtering could not be the same as the filtering used for full-length reads. Sequences were annotated with PyIR, a Python wrapper for IgBLAST v1.9, using IMGT germline references to assign V/J genes and CDR3. Reads were filtered out if the reads had weak V/J assignments (E-value above 1e-6), no CDR3, stop codons, out-of-frame junctions, or ambiguous translated residues. V3J clonotypes were defined as sequences sharing an identical inferred V gene, J gene, and CDR3 amino acid sequence. Percentage overlap between repertoires was computed as shared unique clonotypes divided by the size of the smaller repertoire. Repertoire richness was assessed with RTK rarefaction, the Chao1 estimator, and Recon v2.1 estimates of unobserved clonotypes. The source is immuneACCESS, and TCRdb retained only in-frame sequences with V and J called. Part of the clones is not carried over; for the studies checked, unresolved V genes explain less than half of this, and the remainder is unexplained. That table supplies the V and J calls and clone size; D and trimming were determined from the DNA. The sample yields 450,000 to 550,000 clones; around 74% were counted once. Together, the top ten hold approximately 13% of the sample.

Overall study outcomes, separate from this receptor: Sampling was limited to blood, and TCR repertoires in tissue likely differ from TCR repertoires in blood. The small number of donors limited the genetic and exposure-history diversity represented. Pairwise subsampling indicated that sequencing depth was expected to affect the degree of clonotype sharing among donors.

The donors were healthy, HIV-negative adults who had no recently reported acute infections or vaccinations. All donors were Caucasian adults living in Nashville, Tennessee, USA. For unsorted samples, about 90 million PBMCs were counted, and genomic DNA was extracted using the QIAamp DNA Blood Mini kit. Blood was obtained by leukapheresis, after which PBMCs were separated by Ficoll-Histopaque density gradient centrifugation and cryopreserved in liquid nitrogen vapor phase. Here the chain combines TRBV5-6 and TRBJ1-6; the D segment could be TRBD1, given 6 matching bases. Sequencing was performed on PBMCs. This clonotype was obtained from a woman between 35 and 50 years old in good health. Some clones in this sample may be carry-over from other donors' samples. The CDR3 in this case is CASSTHREYSPLHF. DNA sequence: TGTGCCAGCAGCACTCACAGGGAGTATTCACCCCTCCACTTT.